These 9 T cell receptor beta chains originate from one sample sequenced in a study of blood T cells in healthy people across ages. A J-beta primer mix and a sample-barcoded 5' primer were used in a second PCR of roughly 7 to 12 cycles. TCRdb re-called the 5' RACE reads with MiXCR, one entry per CDR3 protein. The sample yields 1.5 million to 2 million distinct CDR3 sequences, roughly 28% seen once. The sample taken for sequencing was blood. Receptor source: a woman aged 30 to 39 in good health.

This clonotype turned up a few times. V gene TRBV4-3 combines with J gene TRBJ2-7; TRBD2 matches 9 bases. V was pared by 0 bases and J by 0 bases, with 3 bases of the junction left unmatched. Per the germline V gene, CDR1 is LGHNA and CDR2 is YSLEER. CDR3 size: 16 residues. CDR3 sequence: CASSQDQAGGSYEQYF. The CDR3 nucleotides are TGCGCCAGCAGCCAAGATCAAGCGGGGGGCTCCTACGAGCAGTACTTC.

This clonotype showed up many times. The chain joins TRBV12-3 or TRBV12-4 to TRBJ2-1; 11 bases line up with TRBD1. The CDR3 runs 17 residues. Trimming took 6 bases from V and 4 from J; bases not matched to a gene: 11. This CDR3 reads CASRASSGTGGYNEQFF. The CDR3 region has the DNA TGTGCCAGCAGAGCTAGCTCCGGGACAGGGGGTTACAATGAGCAGTTCTTC.

The chain links TRBV28 to TRBJ1-6; D gene unclear. The germline V gene has CDR1 MDHEN and CDR2 SYDVKM. The CDR3 is 15 residues long. Between the trimmed V and J ends, which lost 1 base and 12 bases, there was a span of 16 bases. CDR3 region: CASSLSRSAGRPLHF. CDR3 DNA: TGTGCCAGCAGTTTATCCCGTTCGGCCGGCAGACCCCTCCACTTT. Full variable domain (remainder filled in from reference TRBV28 and TRBJ1-6): DVKVTQSSRYLVKRTGEKVFLECVQDMDHENMFWYRQDPGLGLRLIYFSYDVKMKEKGDIPEGYSVSREKKERFSLILESASTNQTSMYLCASSLSRSAGRPLHFGNGTRLTVT.

This clonotype was seen a few times. V is TRBV27 and J is TRBJ1-3, with D tentatively TRBD1 (6 bases). The V and J ends lost 5 bases and 3 bases respectively, with 11 bases between them. The V gene's germline CDR1 is MNHEY and CDR2 SMNVEV (reference sequence). The CDR3 loop spans 14 amino acids. The CDR3 spells CASSPQGNGNTIYF. As DNA, the CDR3 is TGTGCCAGCAGTCCCCAGGGGAATGGAAACACCATATATTTT.

Comment on this clonotype: Germline and junction disagree at one end, which may indicate a read error. The chain carries TRBV5-1 and TRBJ1-4; 9 positions agree with TRBD1. The CDR3 has 15 residues. The V gene's germline CDR1 is SGHRS and CDR2 YFSETQ. The CDR3 spells CASSPTTGGHEKLFF. The DNA for the CDR3 is TGTGCCAGCAGCCCTACGACAGGGGGACATGAAAAACTGTTTTTT.

The sample holds a few counts of this clonotype. This chain connects TRBV7-2 to TRBJ2-3, with 10 bases aligning to TRBD2. The ends lost 3 bases at V and 3 bases at J; junction bases unmatched: 9. Germline V gene sequence: CDR1 SGHTA, CDR2 FQGNSA. CDR3 length equals 17 residues. The CDR3 sequence: CASSFTSSGSRTDTQYF. Here the CDR3 DNA reads TGTGCCAGCAGCTTTACCTCTAGCGGGAGTAGGACAGATACGCAGTATTTT.

This chain connects TRBV7-2 to TRBJ1-1; no clear D. Trimming cost V 3 bases and J 0 bases, with 5 bases left between them. The length of the CDR3 is 13 residues. The germline gives CDR1 SGHTA, CDR2 FQGNSA. This CDR3 is CASSFIVNTEAFF. In nucleotides, the CDR3 is TGTGCCAGCAGCTTCATCGTGAACACTGAAGCTTTCTTT.

In this sample, this clonotype turned up a few times. Just one base apart from a much larger clone, this may be a read error. V gene TRBV19 combines with J gene TRBJ2-3, with TRBD1 matching 9 bases. Germline V gene data show CDR1 as LNHDA and CDR2 as SQIVND (reference sequence). The trim removed 5 bases at V and 6 bases at J, leaving 9 bases unmatched. The CDR3 extends over 15 amino acids. As DNA, the CDR3 is TGTGCCAGTAGTGGTACAGGGGGCCTTAGGGATACGCAGTATTTT. This encodes CASSGTGGLRDTQYF.

The sample holds a few counts of this clonotype. CDR3 protein: CASSQVRGGGYGYTF. CDR3 coding DNA: TGCGCCAGCAGCCAAGTACGGGGGGGCGGCTATGGCTACACCTTC. The chain uses TRBV4-1 and TRBJ1-2; TRBD1 is a possible D gene (6 bases). Trimming shortened V by 1 base and J by 4 bases, and 13 bases separated the two germline ends. Germline V CDR1 and CDR2: MGHRA, YSYEKL. This CDR3 is 15 amino acids long.